The rows below give T cell receptor beta chains drawn from one sample of a study of CD8 T cells in ankylosing spondylitis. TCRdb ran MiXCR on the 5' RACE reads and lists one entry per CDR3 protein. The data show 300,000 to 350,000 distinct CDR3 sequences, around 21% seen once. Sequencing input: blood, either unsorted or a sorted T cell fraction (not recorded which). The receptors were gathered from a female donor with ankylosing spondylitis or in good health (not recorded which). Each CDR3 is given without its conserved first and last residue.

J,length,V,CDR3
TRBJ2-7,13,TRBV6-5,ASSYTTRGLAGQY
TRBJ2-5,11,TRBV12-3/TRBV12-4,ASSWGVLETQY
TRBJ2-3,12,TRBV12-3/TRBV12-4,ASSSTGFTDTQY
TRBJ2-7,14,TRBV12-3/TRBV12-4,ASSSLAGVPSYEQY
TRBJ1-2,11,TRBV29-1,SGGHGQGHGYT
TRBJ2-1,12,TRBV10-3,AISGLAGMNEQF
TRBJ1-4,13,TRBV12-3/TRBV12-4,ASGKSGTGNEKLF
TRBJ2-2,13,TRBV20-1,SVITSGIRTGELF
TRBJ2-1,13,TRBV7-2,ASSLIGGTPREQF
TRBJ2-7,11,TRBV20-1,SASPRRGYEQY
TRBJ2-2,12,TRBV15,ATSNGLNTGELF
TRBJ2-3,14,TRBV7-2,ASSLYQARPEDTQY
TRBJ1-1,11,TRBV2,ASSENRNTEAF
TRBJ2-1,16,TRBV27,ASSLRGQLLGGYNEQF
TRBJ2-2,15,TRBV7-7,ASSFWGFRTVTGELF
TRBJ1-5,12,TRBV20-1,SAYRGRNNQPQH
TRBJ2-5,10,TRBV27,ASGHTTGAEY
TRBJ2-1,15,TRBV7-2,ASSPMGGRVSYNEQF
TRBJ1-5,13,TRBV15,ATSRDSGGDQPQH
TRBJ2-4,15,TRBV21-1,ASSGRGPKESEGIQY
TRBJ1-5,11,TRBV20-1,SAVRAFGQPQH
TRBJ2-1,11,TRBV7-2,ASGGLAGNEQF
TRBJ2-1,16,TRBV11-1,ASSRGGGISSSYNEQF
TRBJ2-1,12,TRBV20-1,SARDSGPYNEQF
TRBJ2-7,14,TRBV5-6,ASSLVGRETSYEQY
TRBJ2-1,11,TRBV10-3,AISESSRTWGF
TRBJ2-1,16,TRBV20-1,SAPPDLLTHYTNNEQF
TRBJ1-5,11,TRBV2,ASSDEGNQPQH
TRBJ2-3,10,TRBV20-1,SAPKGVDTQY